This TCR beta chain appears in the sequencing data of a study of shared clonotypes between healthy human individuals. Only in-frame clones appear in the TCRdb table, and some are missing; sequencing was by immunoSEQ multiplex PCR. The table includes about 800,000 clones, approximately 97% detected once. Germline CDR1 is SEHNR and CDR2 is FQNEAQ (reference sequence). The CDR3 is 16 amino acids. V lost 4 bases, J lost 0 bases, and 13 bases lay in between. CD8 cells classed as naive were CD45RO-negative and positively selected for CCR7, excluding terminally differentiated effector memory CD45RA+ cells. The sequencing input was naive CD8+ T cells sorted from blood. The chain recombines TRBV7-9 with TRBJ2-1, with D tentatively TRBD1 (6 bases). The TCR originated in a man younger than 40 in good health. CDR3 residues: CASSYARTVSYNEQFF. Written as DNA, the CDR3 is TGTGCCAGCAGCTACGCCAGGACAGTCTCCTACAATGAGCAGTTCTTC.